The clone carrying this T cell receptor beta chain was found many times. The data originate from a study of early T cells in non-severe SARS-CoV-2 infection. Germline CDR1 SGHRS, CDR2 YFSETQ. Trimming took 0 bases from V and 4 from J; bases not matched to a gene: 5. The CDR3 runs to 15 residues. The TCR library protocol was used to attach unique molecular identifiers. These identifiers were attached to individual cDNA molecules. TCRdb re-called the 5' RACE reads with MiXCR, one entry per CDR3 protein. The sample includes 65,000 to 95,000 distinct CDR3 sequences, over 9% of them seen just once. Sequencing used whole blood. V usage is TRBV5-1 and J usage is TRBJ2-7; 9 bases line up with TRBD1. This receptor was obtained from an adult who was a healthcare worker with PCR-confirmed SARS-CoV-2 infection or an uninfected control (not recorded which). CDR3 sequence reads: CASSLEGQGPYEQYF. The CDR3 DNA sequence: TGCGCCAGCAGCTTGGAGGGACAGGGACCATACGAGCAGTACTTC.